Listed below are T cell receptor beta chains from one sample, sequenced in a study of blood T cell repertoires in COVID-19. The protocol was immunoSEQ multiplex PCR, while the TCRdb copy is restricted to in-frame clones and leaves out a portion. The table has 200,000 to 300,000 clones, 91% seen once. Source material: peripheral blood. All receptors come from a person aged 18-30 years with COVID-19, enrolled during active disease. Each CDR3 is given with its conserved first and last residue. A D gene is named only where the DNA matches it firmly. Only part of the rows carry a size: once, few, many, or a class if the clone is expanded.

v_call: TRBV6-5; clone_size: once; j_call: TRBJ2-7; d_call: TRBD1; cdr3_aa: CASSRDSRYEQYF; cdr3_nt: TGTGCCAGCAGTAGGGACAGTCGCTACGAGCAGTACTTC
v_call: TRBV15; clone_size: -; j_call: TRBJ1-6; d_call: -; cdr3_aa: CATSLPGLTNSPLHF; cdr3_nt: TGTGCCACCAGCCTCCCGGGACTCACCAATTCACCCCTCCACTTT
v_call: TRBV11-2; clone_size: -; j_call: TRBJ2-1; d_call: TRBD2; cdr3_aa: CASSLDGLAGDPYNEQFF; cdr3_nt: TGTGCCAGCAGCTTAGATGGACTAGCGGGAGACCCCTACAATGAGCAGTTCTTC
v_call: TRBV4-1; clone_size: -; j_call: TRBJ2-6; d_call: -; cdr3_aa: CASSQGGNVLTF; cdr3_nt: TGCGCCAGCAGCCAAGGCGGCAACGTCCTGACTTTC
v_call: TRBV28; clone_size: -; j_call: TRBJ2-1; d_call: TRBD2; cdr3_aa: CASSASGREYNEQFF; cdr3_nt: TGTGCCAGCAGTGCCAGCGGGAGGGAATACAATGAGCAGTTCTTC
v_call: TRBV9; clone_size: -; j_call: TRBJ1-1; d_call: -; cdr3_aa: CASSVVPDTEAFF; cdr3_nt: TGTGCCAGCAGCGTAGTCCCGGACACTGAAGCTTTCTTT
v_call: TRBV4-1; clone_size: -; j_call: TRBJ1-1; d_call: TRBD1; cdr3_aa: CASSQDSGQGLTEAFF; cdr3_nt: TGCGCCAGCAGCCAAGATTCGGGACAGGGTCTCACTGAAGCTTTCTTT
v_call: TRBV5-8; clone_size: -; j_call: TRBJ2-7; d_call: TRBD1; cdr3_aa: CASSFLDRGKAYEQYF; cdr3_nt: TGTGCCAGCAGCTTCTTAGACAGGGGAAAGGCCTACGAGCAGTACTTC
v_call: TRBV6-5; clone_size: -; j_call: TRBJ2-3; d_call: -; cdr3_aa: CASSYGGLTDTQYF; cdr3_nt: TGTGCCAGCAGTTACGGAGGACTTACAGATACGCAGTATTTT
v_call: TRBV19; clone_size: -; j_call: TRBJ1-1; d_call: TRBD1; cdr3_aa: CASSPHPGQGALGNTEAFF; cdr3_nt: TGTGCCAGTAGTCCACACCCGGGACAGGGGGCTCTGGGAAACACTGAAGCTTTCTTT
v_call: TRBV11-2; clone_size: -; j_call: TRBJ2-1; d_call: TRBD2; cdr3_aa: CASSALAGGSNEQFF; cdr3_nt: TGTGCCAGCAGCGCCTTAGCGGGAGGTTCAAATGAGCAGTTCTTC
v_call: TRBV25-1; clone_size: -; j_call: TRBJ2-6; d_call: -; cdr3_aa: CASTRSSGANVLTF; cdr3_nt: TGTGCCAGCACACGTAGCTCTGGGGCCAACGTCCTGACTTTC
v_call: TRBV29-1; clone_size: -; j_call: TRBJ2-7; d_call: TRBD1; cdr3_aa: CSVERTGQSDEQYF; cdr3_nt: TGCAGCGTTGAACGGACAGGCCAATCGGACGAGCAGTACTTC
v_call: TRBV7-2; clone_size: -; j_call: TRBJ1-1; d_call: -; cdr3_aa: CASSLGKGIGQLNTEAFF; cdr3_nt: TGTGCCAGCAGCTTAGGTAAGGGGATCGGGCAGTTGAACACTGAAGCTTTCTTT
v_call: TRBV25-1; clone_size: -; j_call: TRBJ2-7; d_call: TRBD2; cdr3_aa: CASSQRDGSYEQYF; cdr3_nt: TGTGCCAGCAGTCAGCGGGACGGCTCCTACGAGCAGTACTTC
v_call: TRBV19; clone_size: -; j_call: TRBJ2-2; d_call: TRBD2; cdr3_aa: CASSIVAGNTGELFF; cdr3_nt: TGTGCCAGTAGTATAGTAGCGGGAAACACCGGGGAGCTGTTTTTT
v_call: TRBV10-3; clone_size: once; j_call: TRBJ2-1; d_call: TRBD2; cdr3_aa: CASQPTSGAYNEQFF; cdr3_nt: TGTGCCAGCCAACCGACTAGCGGGGCCTACAATGAGCAGTTCTTC
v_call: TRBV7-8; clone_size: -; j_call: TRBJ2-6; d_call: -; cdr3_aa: CASSFDRLLAGANVLTF; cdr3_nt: TGTGCCAGCAGCTTTGACAGGTTACTTGCCGGGGCCAACGTCCTGACTTTC
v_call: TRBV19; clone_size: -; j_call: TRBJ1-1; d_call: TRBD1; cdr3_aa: CASSMPRTGVSEAFF; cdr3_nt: TGTGCCAGTAGTATGCCTAGGACAGGGGTTTCTGAAGCTTTCTTT
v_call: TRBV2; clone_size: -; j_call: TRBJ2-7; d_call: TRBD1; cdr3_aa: CASSLQGGEQYF; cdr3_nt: TGTGCCAGCAGTTTACAGGGGGGCGAGCAGTACTTC
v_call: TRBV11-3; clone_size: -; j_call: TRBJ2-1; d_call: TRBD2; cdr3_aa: CASSPTSGASYNEQFF; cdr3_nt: TGTGCCAGCAGCCCGACTAGCGGGGCGTCCTACAATGAGCAGTTCTTC
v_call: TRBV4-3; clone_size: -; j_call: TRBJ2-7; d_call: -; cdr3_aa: CASSLRDSMSYEQYF; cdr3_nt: TGCGCCAGCAGCCTCCGGGACTCGATGTCCTACGAGCAGTACTTC
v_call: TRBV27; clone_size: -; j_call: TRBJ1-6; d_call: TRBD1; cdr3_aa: CASSLGQNNSPLHF; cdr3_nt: TGTGCCAGCAGTCTGGGACAGAATAATTCACCCCTCCACTTT
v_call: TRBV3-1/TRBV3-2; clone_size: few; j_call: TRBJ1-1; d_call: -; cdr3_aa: CASSQIGSEAFF; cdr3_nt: TGTGCCAGCAGCCAGATTGGGAGTGAAGCTTTCTTT
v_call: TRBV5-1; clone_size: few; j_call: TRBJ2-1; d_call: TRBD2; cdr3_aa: CASRDRTSGSDEQFF; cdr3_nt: TGCGCCAGCAGGGACAGGACTAGCGGGAGTGATGAGCAGTTCTTC
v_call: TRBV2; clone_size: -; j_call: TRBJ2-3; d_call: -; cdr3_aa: CASSGPSGTQYF; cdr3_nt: TGTGCCAGCAGTGGGCCCAGCGGGACGCAGTATTTT
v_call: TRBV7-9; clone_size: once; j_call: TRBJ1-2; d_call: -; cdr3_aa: CASSPDRLYGYTF; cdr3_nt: TGTGCCAGCAGCCCGGACAGACTCTATGGCTACACCTTC
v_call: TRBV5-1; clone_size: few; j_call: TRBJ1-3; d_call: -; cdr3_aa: CASSLDLVRVSGNTIYF; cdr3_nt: TGCGCCAGCAGCTTGGATCTGGTACGGGTCTCTGGAAACACCATATATTTT
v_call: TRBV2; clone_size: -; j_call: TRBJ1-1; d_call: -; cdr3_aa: CASGTEGNTEAFF; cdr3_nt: TGTGCCAGCGGCACAGAGGGGAACACTGAAGCTTTCTTT
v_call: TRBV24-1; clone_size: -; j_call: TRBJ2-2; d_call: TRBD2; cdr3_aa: CATSHTSGRGVGELFF; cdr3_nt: TGTGCCACCAGTCACACTAGCGGGAGAGGGGTCGGGGAGCTGTTTTTT
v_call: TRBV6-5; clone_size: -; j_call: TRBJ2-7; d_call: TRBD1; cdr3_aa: CASSRTGHGSEQYF; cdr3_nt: TGTGCCAGCAGCCGGACAGGTCACGGGTCCGAGCAGTACTTC
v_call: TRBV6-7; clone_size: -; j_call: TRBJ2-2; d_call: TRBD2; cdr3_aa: CASSHVPGLAGGPDTGELFF; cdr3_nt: TGTGCCAGCAGCCACGTGCCGGGGCTAGCGGGAGGGCCGGACACCGGGGAGCTGTTTTTT
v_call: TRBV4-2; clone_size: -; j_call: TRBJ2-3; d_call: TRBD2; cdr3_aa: CASSLTSGHNLGTDTQYF; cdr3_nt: TGTGCCAGCAGCCTAACTAGCGGCCACAACCTGGGAACAGATACGCAGTATTTT
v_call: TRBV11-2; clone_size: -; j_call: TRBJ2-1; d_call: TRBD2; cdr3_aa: CASSLGAGGGNEQFF; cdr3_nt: TGTGCCAGCAGCTTAGGGGCGGGAGGCGGGAATGAGCAGTTCTTC
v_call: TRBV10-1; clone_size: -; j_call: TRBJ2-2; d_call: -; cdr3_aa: CASSELAGSGELFF; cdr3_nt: TGCGCCAGCAGTGAGCTGGCGGGCTCCGGGGAGCTGTTTTTT
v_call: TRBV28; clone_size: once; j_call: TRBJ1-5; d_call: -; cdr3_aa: CASTVRGNNQPQHF; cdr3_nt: TGTGCCAGCACCGTGAGGGGGAACAATCAGCCCCAGCATTTT
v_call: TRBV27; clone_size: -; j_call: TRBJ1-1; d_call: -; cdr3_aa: CASSPWTGSAMNTEAFF; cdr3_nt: TGTGCCAGCAGTCCCTGGACGGGAAGCGCCATGAACACTGAAGCTTTCTTT
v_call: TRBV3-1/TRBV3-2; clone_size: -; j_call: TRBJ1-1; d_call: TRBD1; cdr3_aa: CASSQRAWVGGHTEAFF; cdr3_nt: TGTGCCAGCAGCCAAAGAGCCTGGGTAGGGGGCCACACTGAAGCTTTCTTT
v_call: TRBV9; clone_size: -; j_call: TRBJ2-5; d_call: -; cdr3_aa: CASSVKVGRGERETQYF; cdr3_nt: TGTGCCAGCAGCGTAAAGGTGGGGAGAGGCGAACGAGAGACCCAGTACTTC
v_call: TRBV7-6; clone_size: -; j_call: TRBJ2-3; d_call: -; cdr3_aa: CASSLGLFTDTQYF; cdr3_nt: TGTGCCAGCAGCTTAGGACTATTCACAGATACGCAGTATTTT
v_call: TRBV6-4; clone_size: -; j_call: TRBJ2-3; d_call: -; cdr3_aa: CASSASGTSTDTQYF; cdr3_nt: TGTGCCAGCAGTGCGTCAGGGACATCCACAGATACGCAGTATTTT
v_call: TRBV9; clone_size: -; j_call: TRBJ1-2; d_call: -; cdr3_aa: CASSVVGAYGYTF; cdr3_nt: TGTGCCAGCAGCGTAGTTGGGGCCTATGGCTACACCTTC
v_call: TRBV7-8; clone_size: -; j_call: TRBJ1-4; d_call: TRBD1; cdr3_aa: CASSLYRGEKLFF; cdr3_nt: TGTGCCAGCAGTCTATACAGGGGTGAAAAACTGTTTTTT
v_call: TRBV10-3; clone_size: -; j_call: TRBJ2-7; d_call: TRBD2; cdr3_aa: CAISEGLAGVREQYF; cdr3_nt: TGTGCCATCAGTGAAGGACTAGCGGGAGTAAGGGAGCAGTACTTC
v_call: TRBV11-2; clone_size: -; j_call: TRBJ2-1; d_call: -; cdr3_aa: CASSLALYEQFF; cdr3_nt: TGTGCCAGCAGCTTAGCCCTATATGAGCAGTTCTTC
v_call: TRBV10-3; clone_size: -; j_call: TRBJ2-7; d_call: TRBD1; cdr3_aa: CATRQGQSYYEQYF; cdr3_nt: TGTGCCACCCGACAGGGACAATCCTACTACGAGCAGTACTTC
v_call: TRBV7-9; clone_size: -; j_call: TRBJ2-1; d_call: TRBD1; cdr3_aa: CASSSGQGASSYNEQFF; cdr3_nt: TGTGCCAGCAGCTCTGGACAGGGGGCCAGCTCCTACAATGAGCAGTTCTTC
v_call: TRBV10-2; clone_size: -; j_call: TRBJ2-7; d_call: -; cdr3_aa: CASRNEDGAYEQYF; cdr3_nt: TGCGCCAGCAGGAATGAGGACGGGGCCTACGAGCAGTACTTC
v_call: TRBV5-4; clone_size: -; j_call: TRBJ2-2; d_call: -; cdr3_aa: CASSPEGRASGELFF; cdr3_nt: TGTGCCAGCAGCCCGGAGGGAAGAGCGTCTGGGGAGCTGTTTTTT
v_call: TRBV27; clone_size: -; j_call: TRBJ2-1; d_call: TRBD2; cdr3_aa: CASSRRGEPYNEQFF; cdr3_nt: TGTGCCAGCAGTCGCCGGGGGGAGCCCTACAATGAGCAGTTCTTC
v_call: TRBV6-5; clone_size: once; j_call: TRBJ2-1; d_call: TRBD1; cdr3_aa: CASSSGDSHNEQFF; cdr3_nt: TGTGCCAGCAGTTCAGGGGACAGTCACAATGAGCAGTTCTTC
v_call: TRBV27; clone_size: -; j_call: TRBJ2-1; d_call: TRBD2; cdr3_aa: CASSLFAGVGNEQFF; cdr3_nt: TGTGCCAGCAGTTTATTCGCGGGAGTGGGGAATGAGCAGTTCTTC
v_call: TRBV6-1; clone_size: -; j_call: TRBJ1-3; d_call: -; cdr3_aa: CASSESVGFSGNTIYF; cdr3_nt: TGTGCCAGCAGTGAATCCGTCGGTTTCTCCGGAAACACCATATATTTT
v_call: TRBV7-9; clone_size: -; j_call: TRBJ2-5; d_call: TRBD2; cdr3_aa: CASSRGLAKETQYF; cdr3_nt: TGTGCCAGCAGCCGTGGACTAGCTAAAGAGACCCAGTACTTC
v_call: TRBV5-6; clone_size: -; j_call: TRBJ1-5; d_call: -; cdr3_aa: CASSAAGLRNQPQHF; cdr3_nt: TGTGCCAGCAGCGCAGCGGGGCTACGAAATCAGCCCCAGCATTTT